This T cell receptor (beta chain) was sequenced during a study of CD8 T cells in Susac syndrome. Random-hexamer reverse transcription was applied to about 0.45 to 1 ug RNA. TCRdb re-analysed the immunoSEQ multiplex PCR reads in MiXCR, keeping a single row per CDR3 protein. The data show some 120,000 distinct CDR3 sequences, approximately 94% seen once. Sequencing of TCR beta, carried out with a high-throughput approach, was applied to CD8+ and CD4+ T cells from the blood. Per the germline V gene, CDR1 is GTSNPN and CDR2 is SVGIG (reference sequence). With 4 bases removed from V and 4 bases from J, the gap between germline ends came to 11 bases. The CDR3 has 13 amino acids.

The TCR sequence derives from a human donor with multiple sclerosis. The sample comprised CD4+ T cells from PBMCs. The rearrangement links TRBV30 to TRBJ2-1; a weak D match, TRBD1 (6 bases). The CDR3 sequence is CAWNTGIYNEQFF. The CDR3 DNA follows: TGTGCCTGGAATACAGGGATATACAATGAGCAGTTCTTC.